Detailed here is one T cell receptor (beta chain). Its target is unknown. Assay: immunoSEQ multiplex PCR; the TCRdb copy retains only in-frame clones and omits some. This sample has about 110,000 clones, with 85% to 90% found just once. The V and J ends lost 4 bases and 3 bases, in that order; junction bases with no gene match: 9. This CDR3 is 17 amino acids long. Germline CDR1 SGHTA, CDR2 FQGNSA. This entry belongs to a study of T cell responses to AZD1222 COVID-19 vaccine. In the study overall: Both about-4-week and about-12-week second-dose recipients were combined.

General observations from the study: Clonal diversity may have been underestimated, and the donors were mostly white British, with more females than males. An increase in Spike-specific TCR breadth and depth was observed after two AZD1222 doses. Just 6 or 7 AZD1222 recipients were seropositive at baseline.

The clonotype was recovered from an adult in good health. This sequence joins TRBV7-2 and TRBJ2-2, with 9 bases lining up with TRBD1. The source was peripheral blood, collected on day 0 of AZD1222 vaccination. The DNA for the CDR3 is TGTGCCAGCAGCTCGGCTAGGGGGACAGGGCACACCGGGGAGCTGTTTTTT. As protein: CASSSARGTGHTGELFF.